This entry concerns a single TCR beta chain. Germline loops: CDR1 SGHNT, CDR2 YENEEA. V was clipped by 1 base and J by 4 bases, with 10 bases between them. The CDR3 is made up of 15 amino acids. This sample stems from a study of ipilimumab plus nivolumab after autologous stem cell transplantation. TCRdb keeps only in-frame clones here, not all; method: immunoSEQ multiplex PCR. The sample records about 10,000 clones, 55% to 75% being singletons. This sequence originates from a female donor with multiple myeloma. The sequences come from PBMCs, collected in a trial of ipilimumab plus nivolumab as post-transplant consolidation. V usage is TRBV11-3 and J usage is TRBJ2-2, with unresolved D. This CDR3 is CASSLVVGSTGELFF. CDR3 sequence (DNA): TGTGCCAGCAGCTTAGTTGTCGGAAGCACCGGGGAGCTGTTTTTT.